This TCR beta chain was recovered during a study of T cells after somatic rescue of genetic block. The repertoire was sequenced with immunoSEQ multiplex PCR; TCRdb's copy has only in-frame clones and lacks some. The sample holds more than 70,000 clones, approximately 90% seen once. The V and J ends lost 8 bases and 6 bases respectively, with 22 bases between them. The germline CDR1 and CDR2 sequences are MDHEN and SYDVKM. CDR3 length equals 15 residues. The sequenced sample consisted of peripheral blood mononuclear cells (PBMCs). The sequence came from a woman aged 18-29 years. This chain joins TRBV28 and TRBJ1-2, with no clear D. CDR3 sequence: CASSSGLLGGDGYTF. The CDR3 coding sequence is TGTGCCAGCTCTTCGGGCCTACTGGGTGGTGATGGCTACACCTTC.